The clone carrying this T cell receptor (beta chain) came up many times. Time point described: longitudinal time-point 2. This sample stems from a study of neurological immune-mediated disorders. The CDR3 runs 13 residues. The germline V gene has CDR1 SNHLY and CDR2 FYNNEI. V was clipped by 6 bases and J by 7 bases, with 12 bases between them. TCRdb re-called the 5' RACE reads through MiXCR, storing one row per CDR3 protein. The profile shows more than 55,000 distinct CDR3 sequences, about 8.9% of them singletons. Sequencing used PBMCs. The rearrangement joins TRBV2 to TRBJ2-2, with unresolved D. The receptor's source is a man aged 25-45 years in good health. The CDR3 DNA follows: TGTGCCAGCAGGCAGGACGTCAACGGGGAGCTGTTTTTT. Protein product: CASRQDVNGELFF.